This TCR beta chain was recovered during a study of PD-1 blockade in classical Hodgkin lymphoma. In germline, CDR1 is SGHTA, CDR2 FQGNSA. This CDR3 is 17 amino acids long. The junction had 12 bases not matched to a gene; V was cut back by 1 base and J by 5 bases. The assay was immunoSEQ multiplex PCR, and TCRdb's table has in-frame clones only and misses some. In the table there are about 94,000 clones, nearly 90% of which are singletons. Study-level points and caveats: Before treatment, TCR diversity in newly diagnosed patients was reportedly lower than in healthy donors. Before treatment, complete responders showed about the same diversity as newly diagnosed patients. A significant rise in TCR diversity was seen by C4D1 for CD4+ cells but not for CD8+ cells.

All trial patients relapsed after autologous stem cell transplantation. This clone has a handful of counts. The antigen is unknown. This specimen was peripheral blood mononuclear cells (PBMCs), taken before the second cycle of nivolumab. This receptor was taken from a human donor with classical Hodgkin lymphoma. The chain carries TRBV7-2 and TRBJ2-5; TRBD2 matches at 8 bases. DNA of the CDR3: TGTGCCAGCAGCTTAGATCGTCTCGGGAGGGCCTGGGAGACCCAGTACTTC. This gives the protein CASSLDRLGRAWETQYF.